This TCR beta chain was documented in a study of human CD8 memory T cell subsets. Study results and caveats: Stem-like memory and precursor exhausted T cell repertoires had very little in common with each other.

The CDR3 sequence is 17 residues long. Germline V CDR1 and CDR2: LGHDT, YNNKEL (reference sequence). Scientists made TCR beta libraries using UMI-labeled 5' RACE. Reprocessing the 5' RACE reads, TCRdb reports a single entry for every CDR3 protein and omits DNA. This sample's table reports some 9,600 distinct CDR3 sequences. Notes on this clonotype: The antigen is not known.

RNA was isolated from duplicate vials, each containing under 160,000 sorted CD8+ T cells, for every subset. The chain employs TRBV3-1 and TRBJ2-1; TCRdb reports TRBD1, a call that lacks DNA to check it against. The TCR was taken from a human donor in good health. Sequencing was done on a sample of CD8+ stem-like memory T cells (TSCM and TCM) sorted from PBMCs. Subset: stem-like memory CD8 T cells (TSTEM), CCR7+ PD-1- TIGIT-. CDR3 residues: CASSQDSGTVGYNEQFF.